The 31 T cell receptor beta chains below were found in one sample sequenced in a study of blood T cell repertoires in COVID-19. Here immunoSEQ multiplex PCR was the method, and the copy in TCRdb shows in-frame clones only, minus some. The sample includes over 350,000 clones, roughly 89% of them seen just once. The source material was PBMCs or T cells enriched from blood (not recorded which). All receptors come from a woman aged 45-65 years who had recovered from COVID-19.

This chain connects TRBV2 to TRBJ2-5; D is perhaps TRBD1 (5 bases). Germline CDR1 and CDR2: SNHLY and FYNNEI. Trimming cost V 3 bases and J 9 bases, with 17 bases left between them. CDR3 size: 14 residues. CDR3 DNA: TGTGCCAGCAGTGATACAGGAGCGTTCTCGGCCCAGTACTTC. It codes for CASSDTGAFSAQYF.

J is TRBJ1-5 and V is TRBV2; 9 bases are shared with TRBD1. V trimming: 6 bases; J trimming: 11 bases; junction bases outside the gene matches: 8. The CDR3 loop spans 13 amino acids. CDR1 is SNHLY, CDR2 FYNNEI, per germline. CDR3 sequence reads: CASSWTGEVAQHF. The CDR3 DNA sequence: TGTGCCAGCAGCTGGACAGGGGAGGTGGCCCAGCATTTT.

This chain links TRBV6-5 with TRBJ2-1; TRBD2 might be the D (6 bases). Per the germline V gene, CDR1 is MNHEY and CDR2 is SVGAGI. This CDR3 comprises 14 residues. Between the trimmed V and J ends, which lost 5 bases and 5 bases, there was a span of 13 bases. DNA for the CDR3: TGTGCCAGCAGTCGCCGGGACTGGAACAATGAGCAGTTCTTC. Encoded protein: CASSRRDWNNEQFF.

CDR3 loop: CASSHLQGENWTDENTEAFF. Here the CDR3 DNA reads TGTGCCAGCAGCCACTTACAGGGGGAGAATTGGACAGATGAGAACACTGAAGCTTTCTTT. The rearrangement joins TRBV3-1 (or the pseudogene TRBV3-2) to TRBJ1-1, with 8 nucleotides matching TRBD1. The junction had 19 bases not matched to a gene; V was cut back by 3 bases and J by 1 base. CDR1 and CDR2 from the germline V gene are LGHDT and YNNKEL (reference sequence). CDR3 length equals 20 residues.

This chain connects TRBV18 to TRBJ1-1; TRBD1 matches at 9 bases. With 5 bases clipped from V and 4 bases from J, the junction kept 17 bases outside the gene matches. Germline V lookup: CDR1 KGHSH, CDR2 LQKENI. CDR3 length: 18 amino acids. The CDR3 DNA reads as TGTGCCAGCTCATCGGGGGTCATACACAGGGGGCAGAGCACTGAAGCTTTCTTT. Protein sequence: CASSSGVIHRGQSTEAFF. Based on the CDR3 plus reference TRBV18 and TRBJ1-1, the full variable domain is NAGVMQNPRHLVRRRGQEARLRCSPMKGHSHVYWYRQLPEEGLKFMVYLQKENIIDESGMPKERFSAEFPKEGPSILRIQQVVRGDSAAYFCASSSGVIHRGQSTEAFFGQGTRLTVV.

CDR3 region: CASSLAWNRQVYNEQFF. In DNA form, the CDR3 reads TGTGCCAGCAGCTTGGCCTGGAACAGACAGGTGTACAATGAGCAGTTCTTC. The gene calls are TRBV5-6 and TRBJ2-1, with a weak D call TRBD1 (6 bases). CDR1 is SGHDT and CDR2 is YYEEEE in the germline V gene. CDR3 length equals 17 residues. V was cut by 0 bases and J by 4 bases, with 17 bases left in between.

The chain has TRBV2 and TRBJ2-3; TRBD2 matches 11 bases. The ends lost 5 bases at V and 0 bases at J; junction bases unmatched: 13. Germline CDR1 reads SNHLY; CDR2 reads FYNNEI. The CDR3 has 19 amino acids. CDR3 amino acids: CASSLYLAGGISSTDTQYF. CDR3 coding DNA: TGTGCCAGCAGTCTTTATTTAGCGGGGGGGATATCTAGCACAGATACGCAGTATTTT.

V usage is TRBV5-1 and J usage is TRBJ2-7; D might be TRBD2 (6 bases). Germline lookup yields CDR1 SGHRS and CDR2 YFSETQ. V gave up 5 bases and J gave up 4 bases, with 19 bases separating them. The CDR3 is 15 amino acids. In nucleotides, the CDR3 is TGCGCCAGCAGGGAGGAGGGGCGTCTCGGGTACGAGCAGTACTTC. Translating it yields CASREEGRLGYEQYF.

The gene calls are TRBV5-1 and TRBJ2-4; TRBD1 might be the D (6 bases). Germline V gene sequence: CDR1 SGHRS, CDR2 YFSETQ. Trimming removed 3 bases from V and 4 bases from J, with 14 bases in between. The CDR3 consists of 15 residues. The CDR3 is CASSSTGREKNIQYF. The CDR3 DNA is TGCGCCAGCAGCTCGACAGGTCGGGAAAAAAACATTCAGTACTTC.

The V call is TRBV7-3, the J call TRBJ2-3; tentatively, D is TRBD1 (5 bases). Germline CDR1 SGHTA, CDR2 FQGTGA. V was clipped by 2 bases and J by 1 base, with 7 bases between them. The CDR3 covers 14 residues. CDR3 coding DNA: TGTGCCAGCAGCTTAGACAGCGGCACAGATACGCAGTATTTT. This gives the protein CASSLDSGTDTQYF.

This chain connects TRBV28 to TRBJ1-5, with D maybe TRBD1 (6 bases). Germline V gives CDR1 MDHEN, CDR2 SYDVKM. Trimming shortened V by 6 bases and J by 12 bases, and 15 bases separated the two germline ends. This CDR3 is 12 amino acids long. The CDR3: CASSIGTSRQHF. CDR3 nucleotides: TGTGCCAGCAGCATTGGGACATCCCGCCAGCATTTT.

The V call is TRBV5-1, the J call TRBJ2-2; TRBD1 matches 8 bases. Per germline, CDR1 SGHRS and CDR2 YFSETQ. V shed 3 bases, J shed 3 bases, and the junction held 1 base outside the gene matches. The CDR3 is made up of 14 amino acids. CDR3 nucleotides: TGCGCCAGCAGCTCGGGACAGGACACCGGGGAGCTGTTTTTT. It translates to CASSSGQDTGELFF.

With regard to this clone: A junction boundary mismatches the germline segment, possibly from a read error. The chain employs TRBV3-1 (or the pseudogene TRBV3-2) and TRBJ2-6, with 11 bases lining up with TRBD1. The CDR3 extends over 17 amino acids. Germline values: CDR1 LGHDT, CDR2 YNNKEL (reference sequence). CDR3 sequence reads: CASRQGQGASGANVLTF. Here the CDR3 DNA reads TGTGCCAGCAGGCAAGGACAGGGGGCTTCTGGGGCCAACGTCCTGACTTTC.

The CDR3 coding sequence is TGTGCCAGCAGTTTACTCGTACAGGGGAGAGGCTACACCTTC. As protein: CASSLLVQGRGYTF. J is TRBJ1-2 and V is TRBV28, with 7 positions matching TRBD1. The CDR3 sequence is 14 residues long. V was clipped by 2 bases and J by 8 bases; unmatched bases: 8. Per the germline V gene, CDR1 is MDHEN and CDR2 is SYDVKM.

The chain recombines TRBV19 with TRBJ1-5; D may be TRBD1 (5 bases). Germline V lookup: CDR1 LNHDA, CDR2 SQIVND (reference sequence). The CDR3 has 14 residues. Trimming stripped 7 bases from V and 4 bases from J, with 14 bases between. The CDR3 here is CASNRQGGNQPQHF. The CDR3 nucleotides are TGTGCCAGTAATAGGCAGGGTGGGAATCAGCCCCAGCATTTT. Full variable domain (outside the CDR3, taken from reference TRBV19 and TRBJ1-5): DGGITQSPKYLFRKEGQNVTLSCEQNLNHDAMYWYRQDPGQGLRLIYYSQIVNDFQKGDIAEGYSVSREKKESFPLTVTSAQKNPTAFYLCASNRQGGNQPQHFGDGTRLSIL.

This clone came up a few times. This sequence joins TRBV3-1 (or the pseudogene TRBV3-2) and TRBJ2-7; no clear D. V shed 2 bases and J shed 0 bases, with 11 bases lying between them. The CDR3 extends over 15 amino acids. Germline V lookup: CDR1 LGHDT, CDR2 YNNKEL (reference sequence). DNA for the CDR3: TGTGCCAGCAGCCAATCCCGAACTGCCTCCTACGAGCAGTACTTC. Its translation is CASSQSRTASYEQYF.

This chain connects TRBV18 to TRBJ1-2; 8 bases align to TRBD1. The CDR3 consists of 15 residues. Germline CDR1 KGHSH, CDR2 LQKENI. Unmatched junction bases numbered 3, after V lost 3 bases and J lost 0 bases. The CDR3 region is CASSPDRAANYGYTF. The CDR3 DNA reads TGTGCCAGCTCACCGGACAGGGCAGCTAACTATGGCTACACCTTC.

The chain's CDR3 is CASSRDRVVVTEAFF. The DNA of the CDR3 is TGTGCCAGCAGCCGGGACAGGGTCGTGGTCACTGAAGCTTTCTTT. The rearrangement uses TRBV27 and TRBJ1-1; the match to TRBD1 covers 9 bases. From germline, CDR1 is MNHEY and CDR2 SMNVEV (reference sequence). Trimming cost V 6 bases and J 4 bases; bases outside gene matches: 9. The CDR3 spans 15 residues.

This chain uses TRBV19 with TRBJ2-2, with 9 bases aligning to TRBD1. Germline loops: CDR1 LNHDA, CDR2 SQIVND (reference sequence). This CDR3 has 15 amino acids. J lost 6 bases, V lost 4 bases, and 6 bases had no gene match. CDR3 bases: TGTGCCAGTAGTAACAGGGGGCGCCTAGCCGGGGAGCTGTTTTTT. It codes for CASSNRGRLAGELFF.

This chain links TRBV28 with TRBJ2-3, with a weak D call TRBD2 (6 bases). The CDR3 runs to 13 residues. Trimming stripped 2 bases from V and 3 bases from J, with 6 bases between. Germline V gives CDR1 MDHEN, CDR2 SYDVKM. The CDR3 region is CASSLRGTDTQYF. The CDR3 DNA follows: TGTGCCAGCAGTTTACGGGGGACAGATACGCAGTATTTT.

The table lists this clone with a few counts. The chain is built from TRBV5-6 and TRBJ1-5; D is perhaps TRBD1 (5 bases). Trimming took 1 base from V and 4 from J, leaving 9 bases between them. The CDR3 runs 14 residues. Germline V lookup: CDR1 SGHDT, CDR2 YYEEEE. The CDR3 DNA reads as TGTGCCAGCAGCTTGTACCAGGGAAATCAGCCCCAGCATTTT. It encodes CASSLYQGNQPQHF.

This clone has only a few counts. This rearrangement joins TRBV19 to TRBJ1-2; D uncertain. Germline CDR1 reads LNHDA; CDR2 reads SQIVND (reference sequence). Trimming took off 6 bases at V and 6 bases at J, with 17 bases between the two ends. CDR3 length equals 14 residues. CDR3 region: CASSTRTSEHGYTF. CDR3 in DNA: TGTGCCAGTAGCACTAGGACCAGTGAACATGGCTACACCTTC. Together with reference TRBV19 and TRBJ1-2, the CDR3 gives the full variable domain: DGGITQSPKYLFRKEGQNVTLSCEQNLNHDAMYWYRQDPGQGLRLIYYSQIVNDFQKGDIAEGYSVSREKKESFPLTVTSAQKNPTAFYLCASSTRTSEHGYTFGSGTRLTVV.

The rearrangement uses TRBV14 and TRBJ1-5; 8 bases agree with TRBD1. This CDR3 region has 15 residues. Germline CDR1 and CDR2: SGHDN and FVKESK. Trimming took 2 bases from V and 4 from J; bases not matched to a gene: 4. CDR3 nucleotides: TGTGCCAGCAGCCAACACTGGACAGGGAATCAGCCCCAGCATTTT. Translated: CASSQHWTGNQPQHF.

The V and J genes are TRBV7-2 and TRBJ1-1; D call uncertain. V was trimmed by 1 base and J by 0 bases, leaving 9 bases between them. Germline V lookup: CDR1 SGHTA, CDR2 FQGNSA. The CDR3 is made up of 15 amino acids. The CDR3 here is CASSLDGLVNTEAFF. The CDR3 nucleotides read TGTGCCAGCAGCTTAGATGGCCTCGTGAACACTGAAGCTTTCTTT. Variable domain in full (rest from reference TRBV7-2 and TRBJ1-1): GAGVSQSPSNKVTEKGKDVELRCDPISGHTALYWYRQSLGQGLEFLIYFQGNSAPDKSGLPSDRFSAERTGGSVSTLTIQRTQQEDSAVYLCASSLDGLVNTEAFFGQGTRLTVV.

The table lists this clone with a count of one. The rearrangement uses TRBV10-3 and TRBJ1-4; D is ambiguous. V gave up 7 bases and J gave up 3 bases, with 9 bases separating them. The V gene's germline CDR1 is ENHRY and CDR2 SYGVKD. The CDR3 extends over 13 amino acids. In DNA, the CDR3 is TGTGCCATCACCCCAGAGGCTAATGAAAAACTGTTTTTT. This sequence encodes CAITPEANEKLFF.

This sequence joins TRBV6-5 and TRBJ1-4; D is ambiguous. The germline V and J ends were trimmed by 5 bases and 7 bases, with 17 bases remaining between them. Looked up from germline, CDR1 is MNHEY and CDR2 is SVGAGI. This CDR3 is 15 amino acids long. Here the CDR3 reads CASSLSPGKGEKLFF. The CDR3 coding sequence is TGTGCCAGCAGTCTTTCTCCGGGGAAAGGTGAAAAACTGTTTTTT.

This clone has a single count. J is TRBJ1-2 and V is TRBV10-3; 9 bases agree with TRBD1. This CDR3 comprises 17 residues. V gave up 3 bases and J gave up 1 base; unmatched junction bases: 9. Germline values: CDR1 ENHRY, CDR2 SYGVKD. The DNA of the CDR3 is TGTGCCATCAGTGAACCAACGCCGGGACAGGGTAACTATGGCTACACCTTC. Translation: CAISEPTPGQGNYGYTF.

The rearrangement uses TRBV4-1 and TRBJ1-1, with 10 nucleotides matching TRBD1. Unmatched junction bases numbered 10, after V lost 1 base and J lost 11 bases. The germline CDR1 and CDR2 sequences are MGHRA and YSYEKL. The CDR3 covers 15 residues. CDR3 in amino acids: CASSQGRQGAGGAFF. The CDR3 DNA follows: TGCGCCAGCAGCCAAGGACGACAGGGGGCGGGAGGCGCTTTCTTT.

The chain is built from TRBV5-8 and TRBJ2-3; D is possibly TRBD1 (5 bases). In germline, CDR1 is SGHTS, CDR2 YDEGEE. Trimming removed 0 bases at V and 3 bases at J, with 23 bases between. The CDR3 has 19 residues. In DNA, the CDR3 is TGTGCCAGCAGCTTGGCCCTCACGCAGGGCCTTAAACGGACAGATACGCAGTATTTT. It is translated as CASSLALTQGLKRTDTQYF.

J is TRBJ1-2 and V is TRBV10-3; no firm D call. Germline V gene data show CDR1 as ENHRY and CDR2 as SYGVKD. This CDR3 has 12 amino acids. V gave up 6 bases and J gave up 8 bases, with 13 bases separating them. CDR3 DNA: TGTGCCATCAGGGGAGGACTAAGCGGCTACACCTTC. Residues: CAIRGGLSGYTF.

The rearrangement joins TRBV4-1 to TRBJ2-7, with 10 bases identical to TRBD1. The CDR3 has 15 residues. The trim removed 2 bases at V and 4 bases at J, leaving 5 bases unmatched. The V gene's germline CDR1 is MGHRA and CDR2 YSYEKL. The CDR3 here is CASSQRTGGSYEQYF. The CDR3 nucleotides read TGCGCCAGCAGCCAAAGGACAGGGGGGTCATACGAGCAGTACTTC.